This passage covers 13 T cell receptor beta chains from one sample sequenced in a study of cytomegalovirus exposure and HLA in healthy donors. The PCR made use of 60 Vbeta and 13 Jbeta primers. Clones were read by immunoSEQ multiplex PCR, and TCRdb kept only the in-frame ones, dropping some. The sample holds about 100,000 clones; about 80% are singletons and the top ten take 3.5% to 5%. Sequenced material: PBMCs. These receptors were taken from a man between 40 and 49 years old in good health and CMV-seronegative.

The chain combines TRBV11-2 with TRBJ2-2; 7 nucleotides agree with TRBD2. The V gene's germline CDR1 is SGHAT and CDR2 FQNNGV. The CDR3 extends over 15 amino acids. J gave up 5 bases and V 4 bases, and 7 bases lay outside the gene matches. The CDR3 coding sequence is TGTGCCAGCAGCTGGGGGGGGGTGTGGACCGGGGAGCTGTTTTTT. Its protein is CASSWGGVWTGELFF.

The chain recombines TRBV2 with TRBJ1-2, with 8 nucleotides matching TRBD1. After removal of 5 bases from V and 2 bases from J, the junction contained 10 bases not matched to a gene. The germline CDR1 and CDR2 sequences are SNHLY and FYNNEI. The CDR3 totals 16 residues. Written as DNA, the CDR3 is TGTGCCAGCAGTCCCGGGACAGGAATGGGGAACTATGGCTACACCTTC. It codes for CASSPGTGMGNYGYTF.

In this sample, this clone turned up a few times. The chain combines TRBV19 with TRBJ2-5, with a tentative D call TRBD1 (5 bases). CDR1 and CDR2 from the germline V gene are LNHDA and SQIVND (reference sequence). Between the trimmed V and J ends, which lost 4 bases and 2 bases, there was a span of 5 bases. This CDR3 contains 12 residues. The CDR3 spells CASSNRQETQYF. The CDR3 DNA sequence: TGTGCCAGTAGTAACAGGCAAGAGACCCAGTACTTC. Combining the CDR3 with reference TRBV19 and TRBJ2-5 gives the whole variable domain DGGITQSPKYLFRKEGQNVTLSCEQNLNHDAMYWYRQDPGQGLRLIYYSQIVNDFQKGDIAEGYSVSREKKESFPLTVTSAQKNPTAFYLCASSNRQETQYFGPGTRLLVL.

This CDR3 is CASSLEGASFRSPLHF. The CDR3 DNA reads TGTGCCAGCAGCTTAGAAGGGGCTTCATTTCGTTCACCCCTCCACTTT. The chain joins TRBV11-2 to TRBJ1-6; TRBD1 might be the D (5 bases). The CDR3 contains 16 residues. CDR1 SGHAT and CDR2 FQNNGV come from the germline V gene. Deletions cut 0 bases from V and 9 bases from J, with 15 bases between.

The rearrangement uses TRBV5-1 and TRBJ1-2; D is possibly TRBD1 (6 bases). This CDR3 contains 13 residues. Looked up from germline, CDR1 is SGHRS and CDR2 is YFSETQ. The V and J ends lost 0 bases and 8 bases respectively, with 11 bases between them. The CDR3 here is CASSLDRVGGYTF. The CDR3 DNA reads TGCGCCAGCAGCTTGGACAGGGTTGGGGGCTACACCTTC.

Notes on this clone: The junction differs from germline at one of its ends, possibly a read error. The chain carries TRBV7-9 and TRBJ1-1; weak D call: TRBD1 (5 bases). In germline, CDR1 is SEHNR, CDR2 FQNEAQ (reference sequence). The CDR3 runs 13 residues. The CDR3 here is CSSSPGQYTEAFF. DNA for the CDR3: TGTTCCAGCAGCCCCGGACAATACACTGAAGCTTTCTTT.

V and J are TRBV11-2 and TRBJ1-1; maybe TRBD1 (6 bases). The CDR3 runs to 17 residues. Germline V gene lookup returns CDR1 SGHAT and CDR2 FQNNGV. Deletions cut 2 bases from V and 3 bases from J, with 19 bases between. CDR3 protein: CASSLRGGGARDTEAFF. CDR3 coding DNA: TGTGCCAGCAGCTTAAGAGGTGGGGGGGCGCGTGACACTGAAGCTTTCTTT.

The chain employs TRBV19 and TRBJ1-1, with D possibly TRBD1 on 5 matching bases. V was cut by 6 bases and J by 6 bases, with 17 bases left in between. The CDR3 is 14 residues long. Looked up from germline, CDR1 is LNHDA and CDR2 is SQIVND (reference sequence). The CDR3 here is CASRIGSTVAEAFF. The CDR3, as DNA: TGTGCCAGTAGAATTGGTTCGACAGTCGCTGAAGCTTTCTTT.

The chain links TRBV10-3 to TRBJ1-6; no firm D call. Germline CDR1 is ENHRY and CDR2 is SYGVKD. This CDR3 region has 15 residues. The ends were cut back, 4 bases at V and 8 bases at J, with 15 bases in the middle. The CDR3 sequence is CAISGPEAADSPLHF. The CDR3, as DNA: TGTGCCATCAGTGGACCGGAGGCAGCCGATTCACCCCTCCACTTT.

The chain links TRBV2 to TRBJ1-1; no clear D gene. With 2 bases removed from V and 7 bases from J, the gap between germline ends came to 8 bases. The CDR3 consists of 12 residues. CDR1 SNHLY and CDR2 FYNNEI come from the germline V gene. CDR3 DNA: TGTGCCAGCAGTGAAAATGGCTTTGAAGCTTTCTTT. Amino acids: CASSENGFEAFF.

The chain couples TRBV10-3 to TRBJ1-2; unclear D gene. This CDR3 contains 14 residues. V dropped 7 bases and J dropped 3 bases, with 15 bases sitting between them. Germline V gives CDR1 ENHRY, CDR2 SYGVKD. CDR3 nucleotides: TGTGCCATCACTCCCGCGGAGGGATACTATGGCTACACCTTC. Its translation is CAITPAEGYYGYTF.

The chain employs TRBV7-3 and TRBJ2-1; weak D call: TRBD2 (5 bases). The CDR3 consists of 15 residues. The V end was cut by 0 bases, the J end by 7 bases, with 13 bases between. Germline-derived CDR1 and CDR2 are SGHTA and FQGTGA. The CDR3 nucleotides read TGTGCCAGCAGCTTAACCGGCGGGCCCCTGAATGAGCAGTTCTTC. As protein: CASSLTGGPLNEQFF.

The V call is TRBV5-1, the J call TRBJ2-1; 8 bases agree with TRBD1. With V trimmed by 0 bases and J by 1 base, 12 bases remained unmatched. This CDR3 spans 19 amino acids. The germline CDR1 and CDR2 sequences are SGHRS and YFSETQ. The CDR3 coding sequence is TGCGCCAGCAGCTTGGCAATACCGGGACAGGTTGTTTCCTACAATGAGCAGTTCTTC. Its protein product is CASSLAIPGQVVSYNEQFF.